This entry lists 32 T cell receptor beta chains sequenced from one sample in a study of shared clonotypes between healthy human individuals. TCRdb's table, derived via immunoSEQ multiplex PCR, lists solely in-frame clones and lacks some. The profile shows about 1.1 million clones, 60% to 80% of them singletons. Sequencing was performed on memory CD4+ T cells from PBMCs. Subset described: CD45RA-negative fraction. The receptor set was obtained from a man between 18 and 29 years old in good health. Some clones in this sample may be carry-over from other donors' samples.

The chain joins TRBV7-9 to TRBJ1-1; maybe TRBD1 (6 bases). Germline V lookup: CDR1 SEHNR, CDR2 FQNEAQ (reference sequence). CDR3 length: 15 amino acids. Trimming removed 2 bases at V and 5 bases at J, with 15 bases between. Here the CDR3 reads CASSLRGRGETEAFF. In DNA, the CDR3 is TGTGCCAGCAGCTTAAGGGGCAGGGGAGAGACTGAAGCTTTCTTT.

The chain uses TRBV28 and TRBJ2-1; D is possibly TRBD2 (7 bases). This CDR3 is built from 16 residues. Germline V gives CDR1 MDHEN, CDR2 SYDVKM. Trimming removed 7 bases from V and 5 bases from J, with 21 bases in between. The CDR3 is CASTLGGASGHNEQFF. The DNA of the CDR3 is TGTGCCAGCACCTTAGGGGGGGCTAGCGGACACAATGAGCAGTTCTTC.

With regard to this clone: A far larger clone is just one base off, so this is likely a read error. The CDR3 DNA sequence: TGTGCCAGCAGCCAAGACGAGGGGCAGGGCGTCGACGATCAGTACTTC. Its translation is CASSQDEGQGVDDQYF. The rearrangement uses TRBV4-2 and TRBJ2-7; possibly TRBD1 or TRBD2 for D (5 bases each). CDR1 and CDR2 (germline): LGHNA, YNFKEQ. This CDR3 has 16 amino acids.

This clone occurred a few times. The V gene is TRBV19, the J gene TRBJ2-7; tentatively, D is TRBD1 or TRBD2 (5 bases each). Germline V CDR1 and CDR2: LNHDA, SQIVND (reference sequence). V shed 6 bases and J shed 9 bases, with 21 bases lying between them. This CDR3 comprises 14 residues. CDR3 sequence (DNA): TGTGCCAGTAGCCCGGGGACCCTACGAGTTGGGCAGTACTTC. This encodes CASSPGTLRVGQYF. Together with reference TRBV19 and TRBJ2-7, the CDR3 gives the full variable domain: DGGITQSPKYLFRKEGQNVTLSCEQNLNHDAMYWYRQDPGQGLRLIYYSQIVNDFQKGDIAEGYSVSREKKESFPLTVTSAQKNPTAFYLCASSPGTLRVGQYFGPGTRLTVT.

The CDR3 loop reads CASSLKDAIGDEQYF. Here the CDR3 DNA reads TGTGCCAGCTCGTTAAAGGACGCGATCGGAGACGAGCAGTACTTC. The chain recombines TRBV18 with TRBJ2-7, with unresolved D. The CDR3 spans 15 residues. Per the germline V gene, CDR1 is KGHSH and CDR2 is LQKENI. Trimming took 6 bases from V and 5 from J, leaving 20 bases between them.

This sequence joins TRBV2 and TRBJ1-1, with TRBD1 matching 10 bases. CDR3 length equals 14 residues. The V and J ends lost 6 bases and 7 bases, in that order; junction bases with no gene match: 8. Germline V gene sequence: CDR1 SNHLY, CDR2 FYNNEI. CDR3 bases: TGTGCCAGCAGGCAGGACAGGGGGTTTGTTGAAGCTTTCTTT. Its translation is CASRQDRGFVEAFF.

The gene calls are TRBV30 and TRBJ2-7, with D perhaps matching TRBD1 or TRBD2 (5 bases each). The ends were cut back, 0 bases at V and 4 bases at J, with 13 bases in the middle. Germline CDR1 and CDR2: GTSNPN and SVGIG (reference sequence). This CDR3 has 14 residues. The CDR3 DNA reads as TGTGCCTGGAGTGTCTCTAGGGGACCTTACGAGCAGTACTTC. This sequence encodes CAWSVSRGPYEQYF.

The chain couples TRBV7-2 to TRBJ2-7; TRBD2 matches 14 bases. Germline CDR1 reads SGHTA; CDR2 reads FQGNSA. Trimming took 1 base from V and 7 from J; bases not matched to a gene: 9. There are 17 residues in the CDR3. The CDR3 is CASSLGLGTSGSLEQYF. As DNA, the CDR3 is TGTGCCAGCAGCTTAGGTCTAGGGACTAGCGGGAGCTTAGAGCAGTACTTC.

The chain combines TRBV6-7 with TRBJ2-7; 9 bases agree with TRBD2. TRBV6-7 is flagged as an ORF with uncertain function. The CDR3 sequence is 16 residues long. V was clipped by 2 bases and J by 5 bases; unmatched bases: 10. CDR3 sequence reads: CASSYKRTSEAHEQYF. The CDR3 DNA follows: TGTGCCAGCAGTTACAAACGGACTAGCGAGGCCCACGAGCAGTACTTC.

In regard to this clone: Additional DNA sequences in this sample encode the identical CDR3. The chain combines TRBV6-5 with TRBJ2-3; no clear D. This CDR3 contains 14 residues. CDR1 and CDR2 from the germline V gene are MNHEY and SVGAGI. V lost 6 bases and J lost 0, with 10 bases in between. The CDR3 coding sequence is TGTGCCAGCAGCCCCCGAGCCAGCACAGATACGCAGTATTTT. Its translation is CASSPRASTDTQYF.

The DNA of the CDR3 is TGTGCCAGCTCACCATCGACAGGGGGAAATGAGCAGTTCTTC. This codes for CASSPSTGGNEQFF. V gene TRBV18 combines with J gene TRBJ2-1; TRBD1 agrees at 9 bases. The germline gives CDR1 KGHSH, CDR2 LQKENI. Trimming took 2 bases from V and 7 from J; bases not matched to a gene: 3. The length of the CDR3 is 14 residues.

V is TRBV4-2 and J is TRBJ2-6; possible D gene TRBD2, 5 bases. V dropped 0 bases and J dropped 0 bases, with 15 bases sitting between them. The germline gives CDR1 LGHNA, CDR2 YNFKEQ. The CDR3 sequence is 19 residues long. Here the CDR3 DNA reads TGTGCCAGCAGCCAAGATGGCCGGACTTGGCTCTCTGGGGCCAACGTCCTGACTTTC. It codes for CASSQDGRTWLSGANVLTF.

The chain combines TRBV6-6 with TRBJ2-7, with 10 bases aligning to TRBD2. Per the germline V gene, CDR1 is MNHNY and CDR2 is SVGAGI (reference sequence). The length of the CDR3 is 14 residues. Losses at the gene ends were 7 bases for V and 2 bases for J; bases not matched to a gene: 5. The CDR3 DNA reads as TGTGCCAGCAAACTTAGCGGGGGGACCTACGAGCAGTACTTC. This gives the protein CASKLSGGTYEQYF.

This clone has only one observation. J is TRBJ2-7 and V is TRBV7-2; D is uncertain. The CDR3 length is 14 residues. Germline CDR1 is SGHTA and CDR2 is FQGNSA. V lost 5 bases, J lost 2 bases, and 13 bases lay in between. This CDR3 reads CASSADGMTYEQYF. CDR3 DNA sequence: TGTGCCAGCAGCGCGGATGGGATGACCTACGAGCAGTACTTC.

The V call is TRBV7-9, the J call TRBJ1-1, with D maybe TRBD1 (5 bases). V was cut by 0 bases and J by 1 base, with 12 bases left in between. The germline V gene encodes CDR1 SEHNR and CDR2 FQNEAQ (reference sequence). The CDR3 has 16 residues. The CDR3, as DNA: TGTGCCAGCAGCTTAGCACAGTGGAGGGGGAACACTGAAGCTTTCTTT. It is translated as CASSLAQWRGNTEAFF. The whole variable domain, filled in from reference TRBV7-9 and TRBJ1-1, reads DTGVSQNPRHKITKRGQNVTFRCDPISEHNRLYWYRQTLGQGPEFLTYFQNEAQLEKSRLLSDRFSAERPKGSFSTLEIQRTEQGDSAMYLCASSLAQWRGNTEAFFGQGTRLTVV.

This clone has just one count. The V call is TRBV28, the J call TRBJ2-5; possible D gene TRBD1, 5 bases. Trimming took 7 bases from V and 1 from J, leaving 16 bases between them. This CDR3 is built from 15 residues. CDR1 is MDHEN, CDR2 SYDVKM, per germline. CDR3 sequence reads: CASKDPGAGQETQYF. CDR3 nucleotides: TGTGCCAGCAAGGACCCTGGGGCAGGCCAAGAGACCCAGTACTTC.

The DNA of the CDR3 is TGTGCCAGCATTGCAGGGGGTGAGAACACCGGGGAGCTGTTTTTT. Its protein product is CASIAGGENTGELFF. The chain combines TRBV28 with TRBJ2-2; 7 bases match TRBD1. J was trimmed by 1 base and V by 7 bases; bases with no gene match: 6. The CDR3 totals 15 residues. Germline CDR1 and CDR2: MDHEN and SYDVKM.

This clone is a singleton in its sample. The rearrangement uses TRBV5-4 and TRBJ2-7, with 11 bases that match TRBD2. The V segment lost 1 base and the J segment 4 bases; nucleotides outside the gene matches: 4. Germline CDR1 reads SGHNT; CDR2 reads YYREEE (reference sequence). CDR3 length equals 15 residues. In nucleotides, the CDR3 is TGTGCCAGCAGCTTGACTAGCGGGAGTAGATACGAGCAGTACTTC. Its translation is CASSLTSGSRYEQYF.

V is TRBV6-5 and J is TRBJ2-3; D call uncertain. The CDR3 runs 14 residues. Germline V gene lookup returns CDR1 MNHEY and CDR2 SVGAGI. V lost 6 bases and J 1 base, leaving 11 bases between the germline ends. The CDR3 region is CASSPGRRTDTQYF. CDR3 bases: TGTGCCAGCAGCCCCGGCAGGCGCACAGATACGCAGTATTTT.

V gene TRBV11-1 combines with J gene TRBJ1-3; D is ambiguous. The V gene's germline CDR1 is SGHAT and CDR2 FQDESV (reference sequence). The CDR3 extends over 13 amino acids. The germline V and J ends were trimmed by 4 bases and 2 bases, with 6 bases remaining between them. CDR3 region: CASSWEAGNTIYF. The DNA of the CDR3 is TGTGCCAGCAGCTGGGAGGCTGGAAACACCATATATTTT.

The chain is built from TRBV19 and TRBJ1-1; tentative D call: TRBD1 (6 bases). V was shortened by 4 bases and J by 0 bases, with 12 bases between the two germline ends. The CDR3 has 15 amino acids. Germline lookup yields CDR1 LNHDA and CDR2 SQIVND (reference sequence). DNA for the CDR3: TGTGCCAGTAGTAGGGTCGGGGGCATGAACACTGAAGCTTTCTTT. Translating it yields CASSRVGGMNTEAFF.

The chain joins TRBV5-1 to TRBJ1-2, with no clear D. The CDR3 has 14 amino acids. V was clipped by 0 bases and J by 8 bases, with 14 bases between them. The germline V gene encodes CDR1 SGHRS and CDR2 YFSETQ. The CDR3 loop reads CASSLGHSGEGYTF. The CDR3, as DNA: TGCGCCAGCAGCTTGGGACACAGTGGAGAGGGCTACACCTTC.

The rearrangement links TRBV28 to TRBJ2-2, with TRBD2 identical over 8 bases. From germline, CDR1 is MDHEN and CDR2 SYDVKM. Trimming removed 5 bases from V and 4 bases from J; junction bases left unmatched: 0. This CDR3 region has 13 residues. CDR3 DNA sequence: TGTGCCAGCAGTAGCGGGAGCACCGGGGAGCTGTTTTTT. Its protein is CASSSGSTGELFF.

V gene TRBV5-8 combines with J gene TRBJ1-5, with no clear D. Germline lookup yields CDR1 SGHTS and CDR2 YDEGEE. The CDR3 length is 14 residues. Trimming stripped 2 bases from V and 2 bases from J, with 8 bases between. The chain's CDR3 is CASSLAVGNQPQHF. In nucleotides, the CDR3 is TGTGCCAGCAGCTTAGCCGTGGGCAATCAGCCCCAGCATTTT.

This clone was detected only a few times. The sample has other DNA sequences that encode this CDR3 too. The chain uses TRBV7-2 and TRBJ2-3; D remains unclear. Germline V gene lookup returns CDR1 SGHTA and CDR2 FQGNSA. The CDR3 extends over 14 amino acids. V lost 1 base to trimming and J lost 2 bases, with 7 bases between them. The chain's CDR3 is CASSLGLATDTQYF. The CDR3 nucleotides are TGTGCCAGCAGCTTAGGACTTGCCACAGATACGCAGTATTTT.

As concerns this clone: The sample has other DNA sequences that encode this CDR3 too. V is TRBV5-8 and J is TRBJ2-5; D is perhaps TRBD1 (5 bases). CDR3 length: 13 amino acids. Trimming removed 1 base from V and 2 bases from J, with 6 bases in between. Looked up from germline, CDR1 is SGHTS and CDR2 is YDEGEE. CDR3 nucleotide sequence: TGTGCCAGCAGCTTGCAGGGTCAAGAGACCCAGTACTTC. Protein sequence: CASSLQGQETQYF.

V gene TRBV11-1 combines with J gene TRBJ2-3; D is ambiguous. V was shortened by 6 bases and J by 5 bases, with 9 bases between the two germline ends. Per the germline V gene, CDR1 is SGHAT and CDR2 is FQDESV (reference sequence). The CDR3 spans 12 residues. CDR3 nucleotides: TGTGCCAGCAGTTTTGGAAGAGATACGCAGTATTTT. It encodes CASSFGRDTQYF.

This chain links TRBV5-1 with TRBJ1-4; D is ambiguous. The CDR3 is 14 residues long. V gave up 5 bases and J gave up 0 bases, with 8 bases separating them. CDR1 SGHRS and CDR2 YFSETQ come from the germline V gene. CDR3 sequence (DNA): TGCGCCAGCAGTTCGCAGACAACTAATGAAAAACTGTTTTTT. Translating it yields CASSSQTTNEKLFF.

This clone was counted only a few times. CDR3 in amino acids: CASSQDRWGSNQPQHF. In DNA, the CDR3 is TGCGCCAGCAGCCAAGATCGATGGGGGAGCAATCAGCCCCAGCATTTT. J is TRBJ1-5 and V is TRBV4-1; D is possibly TRBD1 (5 bases). Germline loops: CDR1 MGHRA, CDR2 YSYEKL. Trimming removed 0 bases from V and 1 base from J, with 10 bases in between. The CDR3 sequence is 16 residues long.

The chain employs TRBV28 and TRBJ2-7; 9 positions agree with TRBD1. Germline V gene sequence: CDR1 MDHEN, CDR2 SYDVKM. Unmatched junction bases numbered 28, after V lost 3 bases and J lost 7 bases. This CDR3 has 21 amino acids. The DNA of the CDR3 is TGTGCCAGCAGTTTGGTCGGAGGAAGGACAGGGGAGCCCATCCGGTATGGGGAGCAGTACTTC. It yields the protein CASSLVGGRTGEPIRYGEQYF.

CDR3: CASSSIPTSGRAHEQFF. CDR3 DNA sequence: TGTGCCAGCAGCTCTATTCCGACTAGCGGGAGGGCCCATGAGCAGTTCTTC. The rearrangement links TRBV11-2 to TRBJ2-1; 14 positions agree with TRBD2. Trimming took 4 bases from V and 8 from J; bases not matched to a gene: 10. Per germline, CDR1 SGHAT and CDR2 FQNNGV. This CDR3 region has 17 residues. The entire variable domain, with the rest obtained from reference TRBV11-2 and TRBJ2-1, is as follows: EAGVAQSPRYKIIEKRQSVAFWCNPISGHATLYWYQQILGQGPKLLIQFQNNGVVDDSQLPKDRFSAERLKGVDSTLKIQPAKLEDSAVYLCASSSIPTSGRAHEQFFGPGTRLTVL.

The CDR3 here is CASSLAGTRVSEQFF. The CDR3 DNA sequence: TGCGCCAGCAGCTTGGCCGGGACTAGAGTAAGCGAGCAGTTCTTC. This chain uses TRBV5-1 with TRBJ2-1, with 8 bases aligning to TRBD2. Germline V gene data show CDR1 as SGHRS and CDR2 as YFSETQ. The CDR3 is made up of 15 amino acids. V was pared by 0 bases and J by 10 bases, with 9 bases of the junction left unmatched.